The rows below give T cell receptor beta chains drawn from one sample of a study of blood T cell repertoires in COVID-19. Here immunoSEQ multiplex PCR was the method, and the copy in TCRdb shows in-frame clones only, minus some. Altogether about 98,000 clones are present, 65% to 90% being singletons, with the ten largest covering 11%. The specimen sequenced was peripheral blood. These receptors all stem from a man aged 65-85 years with active or convalescent COVID-19. CDR3s include the opening cysteine and the closing phenylalanine or tryptophan. Clone size is given for some rows only: seen once, a few or many times, or a class if the clone is expanded.

j_gene | abundance | v_gene | CDR3aa
TRBJ2-3 | NA | TRBV6-4 | CASSFRGQGATDTQYF
TRBJ2-2 | NA | TRBV7-9 | CASSLARGYTGELFF
TRBJ2-1 | NA | TRBV5-6 | CASSSYGGSYNEQFF
TRBJ2-5 | NA | TRBV5-6 | CASSLALQGGETQYF
TRBJ2-7 | NA | TRBV20-1 | CSASRDRAYEQYF
TRBJ2-5 | NA | TRBV29-1 | CSASPQGETQYF
TRBJ2-1 | once | TRBV6-1 | CASAGGVFALEQFF
TRBJ2-5 | NA | TRBV3-1/TRBV3-2 | CASSLGVIETQYF
TRBJ1-4 | NA | TRBV6-6 | CAGNAGGGEKLFF
TRBJ2-7 | NA | TRBV5-6 | CASGAGGFPFDEQYF
TRBJ2-2 | NA | TRBV27 | CASRGGIGELFF
TRBJ2-7 | NA | TRBV18 | CASSPRTSGEVEQYF
TRBJ2-7 | few | TRBV5-1 | CASSLAEGSYEQYF
TRBJ2-4 | once | TRBV5-1 | CASSYGEAKNIQYF
TRBJ2-2 | NA | TRBV27 | CASSNRGPTGELFF
TRBJ2-2 | NA | TRBV5-1 | CASSLQNRELFF
TRBJ2-3 | NA | TRBV7-2 | CASSLASSGGDTQYF
TRBJ1-6 | few | TRBV2 | CASRLWDRDNSPLHF
TRBJ2-1 | NA | TRBV19 | CASSQGDLGNEQFF
TRBJ2-3 | NA | TRBV11-2 | CASSPETSGITDTQYF
TRBJ2-1 | NA | TRBV3-1/TRBV3-2 | CASSLSSGGPEQFF
TRBJ2-5 | NA | TRBV11-2 | CASIKTGTGLETQYF
TRBJ1-1 | once | TRBV2 | CASALWGGRGTEAFF
TRBJ2-3 | NA | TRBV21-1 | CASSKATLAGRSTDTQYF
TRBJ2-1 | NA | TRBV3-1/TRBV3-2 | CASSRSGGSYNEQFF
TRBJ2-3 | NA | TRBV15 | CATSRELLAGVSTDTQYF